The 21 T cell receptor beta chains below come from one sample, sequenced in a study of blood T cell repertoires in COVID-19. TCRdb's copy holds only in-frame clones and misses some; the assay was immunoSEQ multiplex PCR. The table has 400,000 or so clones, about nine tenths seen once; the top ten hold approximately 0.65%. The source material was PBMCs or T cells enriched from blood (not recorded which). The receptors here all came from a man aged 18 to 29 who had recovered from COVID-19.

This clone has just one count. This sequence joins TRBV28 and TRBJ2-7; D is ambiguous. With 6 bases removed from V and 6 bases from J, the gap between germline ends came to 12 bases. The CDR3 loop spans 12 amino acids. Germline V gene data show CDR1 as MDHEN and CDR2 as SYDVKM. CDR3 nucleotides: TGTGCCAGCAGGAACAATGGTCGCGAGCAGTACTTC. This translates into CASRNNGREQYF.

The chain employs TRBV3-1 (or the pseudogene TRBV3-2) and TRBJ2-1, with no clear D. The CDR3 extends over 17 amino acids. Trimming removed 0 bases from V and 1 base from J, with 13 bases in between. Germline CDR1 is LGHDT and CDR2 is YNNKEL (reference sequence). The CDR3 region is CASSQEAPTLSYNEQFF. The CDR3, as DNA: TGTGCCAGCAGCCAAGAGGCACCAACACTATCCTACAATGAGCAGTTCTTC.

The rearrangement links TRBV5-4 to TRBJ2-7, with 7 positions matching TRBD2. Trimming cost V 1 base and J 7 bases; bases outside gene matches: 5. The CDR3 has 13 residues. Germline-derived CDR1 and CDR2 are SGHNT and YYREEE (reference sequence). Here the CDR3 DNA reads TGTGCCAGCAGCTTGTGGGGAGCGGGGGAGCAGTACTTC. Translation gives CASSLWGAGEQYF.

This chain connects TRBV10-3 to TRBJ1-1, with a weak D call TRBD1 (5 bases). There are 13 residues in the CDR3. V was clipped by 7 bases and J by 1 base, with 10 bases between them. CDR1 ENHRY and CDR2 SYGVKD come from the germline V gene. CDR3 amino acids: CAITAGENTEAFF. As DNA, the CDR3 is TGTGCCATCACAGCGGGGGAGAACACTGAAGCTTTCTTT.

V is TRBV3-1 (or the pseudogene TRBV3-2) and J is TRBJ2-3; TRBD2 matches at 7 bases. The CDR3 has 15 residues. Germline V lookup: CDR1 LGHDT, CDR2 YNNKEL (reference sequence). Trimming removed 4 bases from V and 8 bases from J; junction bases left unmatched: 12. DNA of the CDR3: TGTGCCAGCAGCCGGCTTAGCGGGTCCACGGGTACGCAGTATTTT. Translating gives CASSRLSGSTGTQYF.

This chain uses TRBV11-3 with TRBJ1-3; D is possibly TRBD1 (5 bases). Looked up from germline, CDR1 is SGHNT and CDR2 is YENEEA. The CDR3 extends over 14 amino acids. Trimming pared 6 bases from V and 0 bases from J, leaving 9 bases between. This CDR3 is CASRRGGSGNTIYF. CDR3 DNA sequence: TGTGCCAGCAGACGGGGGGGCTCTGGAAACACCATATATTTT.

In DNA form, the CDR3 reads TGTGCCAGCAGCCTTCGGACAGGGACCTATGGCTACACCTTC. Protein product: CASSLRTGTYGYTF. This chain joins TRBV6-5 and TRBJ1-2, with 8 positions matching TRBD1. Unmatched junction bases numbered 7, after V lost 6 bases and J lost 4 bases. CDR1 and CDR2 from the germline V gene are MNHEY and SVGAGI. This CDR3 comprises 14 residues.

V gene TRBV18 combines with J gene TRBJ2-7; D is undetermined. Per germline, CDR1 KGHSH and CDR2 LQKENI. Trimming took 6 bases from V and 3 from J, leaving 6 bases between them. This CDR3 comprises 11 residues. CDR3 sequence: CASSQDYEQYF. The CDR3, as DNA: TGTGCCAGCTCCCAGGACTACGAGCAGTACTTC.

This clone came up a few times. The chain recombines TRBV18 with TRBJ1-2; 7 bases map to TRBD1. V trimming: 3 bases; J trimming: 8 bases; junction bases outside the gene matches: 6. CDR3 length: 13 amino acids. Germline values: CDR1 KGHSH, CDR2 LQKENI. The chain's CDR3 is CASSPATGNGYTF. The CDR3 DNA is TGTGCCAGCTCACCCGCGACAGGGAACGGCTACACCTTC. The full variable domain, with the rest looked up from reference TRBV18 and TRBJ1-2, is NAGVMQNPRHLVRRRGQEARLRCSPMKGHSHVYWYRQLPEEGLKFMVYLQKENIIDESGMPKERFSAEFPKEGPSILRIQQVVRGDSAAYFCASSPATGNGYTFGSGTRLTVV.

The V gene is TRBV19, the J gene TRBJ1-1; 7 bases line up with TRBD1. The J segment lost 5 bases and the V segment lost 5 bases, leaving 11 bases of the junction unmatched. Germline-derived CDR1 and CDR2 are LNHDA and SQIVND (reference sequence). The CDR3 is 15 residues long. In DNA form, the CDR3 reads TGTGCCAGTAGTTTACGGACAGGTCCGAGGACTGAAGCTTTCTTT. It translates to CASSLRTGPRTEAFF.

This clone was seen only once. V usage is TRBV9 and J usage is TRBJ2-5; D uncertain. Trimming stripped 3 bases from V and 2 bases from J, with 8 bases between. The CDR3 has 13 residues. CDR1 and CDR2 (germline): SGDLS, YYNGEE. The CDR3 spells CASSGSTQETQYF. In DNA form, the CDR3 reads TGTGCCAGCAGCGGTAGCACTCAAGAGACCCAGTACTTC.

The V gene is TRBV9, the J gene TRBJ2-2; D may be TRBD2 (6 bases). There are 16 residues in the CDR3. V shed 0 bases and J shed 3 bases, with 12 bases lying between them. Germline CDR1 is SGDLS and CDR2 is YYNGEE. The CDR3, as DNA: TGTGCCAGCAGCGTAGTACAAGCGGGTTACACCGGGGAGCTGTTTTTT. Translating gives CASSVVQAGYTGELFF.

The J gene is TRBJ1-1, the V gene TRBV7-3, with a possible D match to TRBD1 (6 bases). This CDR3 contains 13 residues. CDR1 is SGHTA and CDR2 is FQGTGA in the germline V gene. The ends were cut back, 8 bases at V and 2 bases at J, with 12 bases in the middle. The CDR3 sequence is CASGRGGNTEAFF. In DNA form, the CDR3 reads TGTGCCAGCGGAAGGGGGGGCAACACTGAAGCTTTCTTT. Together with reference TRBV7-3 and TRBJ1-1, the CDR3 gives the full variable domain: GAGVSQTPSNKVTEKGKYVELRCDPISGHTALYWYRQSLGQGPEFLIYFQGTGAADDSGLPNDRFFAVRPEGSVSTLKIQRTERGDSAVYLCASGRGGNTEAFFGQGTRLTVV.

This chain connects TRBV29-1 to TRBJ2-7; 9 nucleotides match TRBD2. The CDR3 is 12 amino acids. V trimming: 7 bases; J trimming: 2 bases; junction bases outside the gene matches: 3. The germline V gene encodes CDR1 SQVTM and CDR2 ANQGSEA. The CDR3: CSARLAAYEQYF. CDR3 nucleotide sequence: TGCAGCGCCCGACTAGCGGCCTACGAGCAGTACTTC.

This chain links TRBV9 with TRBJ2-3; 7 bases map to TRBD1. V lost 2 bases, J lost 2 bases, and 8 bases stayed unmatched. The CDR3 runs 16 residues. Germline CDR1 SGDLS, CDR2 YYNGEE. In DNA form, the CDR3 reads TGTGCCAGCAGCGTCCATTCCGGGACAGCCACAGATACGCAGTATTTT. This sequence encodes CASSVHSGTATDTQYF. The variable domain in full, with the rest retrieved from reference TRBV9 and TRBJ2-3, is DSGVTQTPKHLITATGQRVTLRCSPRSGDLSVYWYQQSLDQGLQFLIQYYNGEERAKGNILERFSAQQFPDLHSELNLSSLELGDSALYFCASSVHSGTATDTQYFGPGTRLTVL.

V gene TRBV28 combines with J gene TRBJ1-2; D is unclear. Trimming took off 5 bases at V and 2 bases at J, with 15 bases between the two ends. This CDR3 comprises 15 residues. The germline V gene has CDR1 MDHEN and CDR2 SYDVKM. The CDR3 sequence: CASSPGYGSNYGYTF. In nucleotides, the CDR3 is TGTGCCAGCAGTCCGGGGTATGGCTCCAACTATGGCTACACCTTC.

V gene TRBV3-1 (or the pseudogene TRBV3-2) combines with J gene TRBJ1-2; D unclear. Germline lookup yields CDR1 LGHDT and CDR2 YNNKEL (reference sequence). This CDR3 spans 13 amino acids. Trimming stripped 0 bases from V and 7 bases from J, with 9 bases between. The CDR3 is CASSQDQRVGYTF. The CDR3 DNA follows: TGTGCCAGCAGCCAAGATCAGAGGGTTGGCTACACCTTC.

The chain combines TRBV7-9 with TRBJ2-1, with D possibly matching TRBD1 (6 bases). The germline V gene encodes CDR1 SEHNR and CDR2 FQNEAQ (reference sequence). There are 12 residues in the CDR3. Trimming stripped 5 bases from V and 6 bases from J, with 8 bases between. CDR3 nucleotides: TGTGCCAGCAGCCGAGGGGGCAATGAGCAGTTCTTC. This gives the protein CASSRGGNEQFF.

The gene calls are TRBV9 and TRBJ2-7, with TRBD2 as a possible D gene (5 bases). This CDR3 has 16 amino acids. Trimming stripped 3 bases from V and 5 bases from J, with 21 bases between. Per germline, CDR1 SGDLS and CDR2 YYNGEE. CDR3 in amino acids: CASSAQGTVAFDEQYF. The CDR3 bases are TGTGCCAGCAGCGCCCAAGGTACGGTAGCGTTCGACGAGCAGTACTTC.

As for this clone: Other DNA sequences within the sample encode an identical CDR3. This CDR3 reads CASSLTGNTEAFF. In DNA, the CDR3 is TGTGCCAGCAGTTTGACAGGGAACACTGAAGCTTTCTTT. V gene TRBV2 combines with J gene TRBJ1-1; D might be TRBD1 (6 bases). CDR1 and CDR2 (germline): SNHLY, FYNNEI. This CDR3 has 13 residues. The V end was cut by 5 bases, the J end by 1 base, with 8 bases between.

J is TRBJ2-7 and V is TRBV6-5, with 8 bases lining up with TRBD1. Germline CDR1 MNHEY, CDR2 SVGAGI. The V segment lost 6 bases and the J segment 2 bases; nucleotides outside the gene matches: 6. CDR3 size: 14 residues. The CDR3 protein is CASSPGGGPYEQYF. The CDR3 nucleotides are TGTGCCAGCAGCCCAGGGGGCGGACCCTACGAGCAGTACTTC.